The 9 T cell receptor beta chains listed next were all sequenced from one sample in a study of T cells in localized non-small cell lung cancer (dated by TCRdb to about 2020). Receptor amplification or capture employed the immunoSEQ multiplex PCR assay. Drawn from immuneACCESS, this table holds only the in-frame rearrangements with V and J called that TCRdb kept. Clones are partly lost; checked studies trace under half to an unresolved V gene and leave the rest unexplained. The sample yields about 1,900 clones; over 15% were counted once. The ten largest clones take up approximately 20% of the sample. The material was lung tumor tissue, obtained before any cancer treatment. These receptors were obtained from a man between 40 and 75 years old with stage I lung adenocarcinoma.

This clone was detected a few times. The CDR3 loop reads CASSSAAYGAGELFF. As DNA, the CDR3 is TGCGCCAGCAGCAGTGCAGCCTACGGGGCCGGGGAGCTGTTTTTT. The chain links TRBV5-1 to TRBJ2-2; possible D gene TRBD2, 5 bases. Germline V lookup: CDR1 SGHRS, CDR2 YFSETQ. Trimming took 4 bases from V and 6 from J, leaving 16 bases between them. The CDR3 runs 15 residues.

In its sample, this clone was seen a few times. This chain connects TRBV9 to TRBJ2-5; D may match TRBD1 or TRBD2 (5 bases each). The CDR3 is made up of 15 amino acids. V dropped 3 bases and J dropped 1 base, with 13 bases sitting between them. CDR1 and CDR2 from the germline V gene are SGDLS and YYNGEE. The CDR3, as DNA: TGTGCCAGCAGCGGGGACGGTATCTCCCAAGAGACCCAGTACTTC. It encodes CASSGDGISQETQYF.

The table lists this clone with a few counts. The V call is TRBV6-8, the J call TRBJ1-2; TRBD1 might be the D (6 bases). This CDR3 has 12 residues. V lost 5 bases, J lost 6 bases, and 10 bases lay in between. Germline-derived CDR1 and CDR2 are MNHGY and SAAAGT. The CDR3 nucleotides are TGTGCCAGCAGTCAGGGGAAGGATGGCTACACCTTC. Residues: CASSQGKDGYTF.

This clone was picked up a small number of times. The V and J genes are TRBV28 and TRBJ2-4; 10 positions match TRBD2. Trimming cost V 3 bases and J 0 bases; bases outside gene matches: 11. The CDR3 has 19 amino acids. CDR1 MDHEN and CDR2 SYDVKM come from the germline V gene. In nucleotides, the CDR3 is TGTGCCAGCAGTTTCCTGGCACTAGCGGGACGGTTAGCCAAAAACATTCAGTACTTC. Translation: CASSFLALAGRLAKNIQYF.

The chain combines TRBV11-3 with TRBJ1-2, with 7 bases aligning to TRBD1. The V segment lost 5 bases and the J segment 1 base; nucleotides outside the gene matches: 10. The CDR3 covers 16 residues. Germline CDR1 reads SGHNT; CDR2 reads YENEEA. The CDR3 is CASSAASGTVNYGYTF. In nucleotides, the CDR3 is TGTGCCAGCAGCGCTGCTTCCGGGACAGTTAACTATGGCTACACCTTC.

This chain links TRBV30 with TRBJ1-2; possibly TRBD1 for D (5 bases). CDR3 size: 12 residues. Per the germline V gene, CDR1 is GTSNPN and CDR2 is SVGIG (reference sequence). Between the trimmed V and J ends, which lost 5 bases and 3 bases, there was a span of 10 bases. CDR3 loop: CAWGRGDYGYTF. Written as DNA, the CDR3 is TGTGCCTGGGGGAGAGGGGACTATGGCTACACCTTC.

This clone has a single count. The chain links TRBV25-1 to TRBJ1-4; D unclear. Germline CDR1 MGHDK, CDR2 SYGVNS. V lost 6 bases and J lost 3, with 11 bases in between. CDR3 length equals 14 residues. The CDR3 DNA is TGTGCCAGCAGCCCGGGATTTTCTAATGAAAAACTGTTTTTT. Its translation is CASSPGFSNEKLFF.

This clone was detected a few times. The J gene is TRBJ1-3, the V gene TRBV9, with D possibly being TRBD1 (6 bases). Germline V gene lookup returns CDR1 SGDLS and CDR2 YYNGEE. V was shortened by 0 bases and J by 3 bases, with 10 bases between the two germline ends. The CDR3 covers 15 residues. Here the CDR3 reads CASSVDVGGGNTIYF. The CDR3 bases are TGTGCCAGCAGCGTAGATGTAGGGGGTGGAAACACCATATATTTT. Using reference TRBV9 and TRBJ1-3 for the parts outside the CDR3, the full variable domain is DSGVTQTPKHLITATGQRVTLRCSPRSGDLSVYWYQQSLDQGLQFLIQYYNGEERAKGNILERFSAQQFPDLHSELNLSSLELGDSALYFCASSVDVGGGNTIYFGEGSWLTVV.

The rearrangement uses TRBV15 and TRBJ2-1; 7 bases map to TRBD2. Germline assignment: CDR1 LNHNV and CDR2 YYDKDF (reference sequence). This CDR3 spans 15 amino acids. Trimming at V came to 0 bases and at J to 9 bases, leaving 8 bases not matched to a gene. The CDR3 bases are TGTGCCACCAGCAGAGAAGGCGGGAGAAATGGTGAGCAGTTCTTC. Protein sequence: CATSREGGRNGEQFF.